A single sample is the source of the 26 T cell receptor beta chains below, sequenced in a study of blood T cell repertoires in COVID-19 (TCRdb year 2020). The library was generated by the immunoSEQ multiplex PCR assay. TCRdb retrieved this table from immuneACCESS and kept in-frame rearrangements only. Not all clones are present; in checked studies, unresolved V genes account for under half, and no reason is known for the remainder. Counted in this sample were 250,000 to 300,000 clones; approximately 90% of them appeared once. Clones ranked in the top ten supply about 0.99% of the sample. The sequencing input was peripheral blood. All receptors come from a woman aged 40-49 years who had recovered from COVID-19.

This chain uses TRBV29-1 with TRBJ1-1; D uncertain. V was shortened by 3 bases and J by 0 bases, with 11 bases between the two germline ends. The length of the CDR3 is 14 residues. Germline V gene data show CDR1 as SQVTM and CDR2 as ANQGSEA. The DNA of the CDR3 is TGCAGCGTTGATATGGCGGGAATGAACACTGAAGCTTTCTTT. As protein: CSVDMAGMNTEAFF.

The genes are TRBV27 and TRBJ2-1, with D possibly TRBD2 on 5 matching bases. This CDR3 contains 14 residues. The V end lost 3 bases, the J end lost 12 bases, and 18 bases lay between the germline ends. The germline V gene encodes CDR1 MNHEY and CDR2 SMNVEV (reference sequence). The CDR3 coding sequence is TGTGCCAGCAGTTTGGCGGGCCCGGCTTCGGGGCAGTTCTTC. As protein: CASSLAGPASGQFF.

The gene calls are TRBV18 and TRBJ2-3, with D perhaps matching TRBD2 (5 bases). Trimming pared 2 bases from V and 4 bases from J, leaving 13 bases between. The CDR3 contains 15 residues. The germline gives CDR1 KGHSH, CDR2 LQKENI. CDR3: CASSPTAGIPDTQYF. In nucleotides, the CDR3 is TGTGCCAGCTCACCAACGGCGGGTATCCCAGATACGCAGTATTTT.

The V gene is TRBV10-1, the J gene TRBJ2-7, with 7 bases that match TRBD2. The CDR3 runs 15 residues. V lost 7 bases and J lost 0; bases outside the gene matches: 9. The germline V gene encodes CDR1 WNHNN and CDR2 SYGVQD (reference sequence). The DNA for the CDR3 is TGCGCCAGCAAGAACACTAGCGAAAGCTCCTACGAGCAGTACGTC. This encodes CASKNTSESSYEQYV.

The chain employs TRBV9 and TRBJ2-3; D remains ambiguous. CDR1 is SGDLS and CDR2 is YYNGEE in the germline V gene. Trimming shortened V by 3 bases and J by 6 bases, and 8 bases separated the two germline ends. The CDR3 covers 12 residues. Written as DNA, the CDR3 is TGTGCCAGCAGCGGGCTTTGGGATACGCAGTATTTT. Protein product: CASSGLWDTQYF.

The V and J genes are TRBV7-2 and TRBJ1-5, with D possibly being TRBD1 (6 bases). Deletions cut 1 base from V and 1 base from J, with 11 bases between. The CDR3 totals 16 residues. The germline V gene encodes CDR1 SGHTA and CDR2 FQGNSA. CDR3 bases: TGTGCCAGCAGCTTAGGCCCACAGGGCAGCAATCAGCCCCAGCATTTT. Encoded protein: CASSLGPQGSNQPQHF.

The chain couples TRBV4-2 to TRBJ2-5; 10 nucleotides line up with TRBD2. CDR1 is LGHNA and CDR2 is YNFKEQ in the germline V gene. The CDR3 covers 17 residues. Trimming took 0 bases from V and 0 from J; bases not matched to a gene: 4. In DNA form, the CDR3 reads TGTGCCAGCAGCCAAGACCCCCTAGCGGGAGACCAAGAGACCCAGTACTTC. Amino acid sequence: CASSQDPLAGDQETQYF.

V is TRBV23-1 and J is TRBJ2-4; the match to TRBD2 covers 14 bases. TRBV23-1 is marked as an open reading frame, function uncertain. The CDR3 covers 16 residues. Trimming removed 6 bases from V and 8 bases from J; junction bases left unmatched: 9. The CDR3 region has the DNA TGCGCCAGCAGCCCCGGGACTAGCGGGGGCCGGGACATTCAGTACTTC. Translation gives CASSPGTSGGRDIQYF.

This sequence joins TRBV5-1 and TRBJ2-1; 9 bases map to TRBD2. The CDR3 extends over 16 amino acids. Unmatched junction bases numbered 5, after V lost 4 bases and J lost 0 bases. Germline V gives CDR1 SGHRS, CDR2 YFSETQ. The CDR3: CASSRNSGSSYNEQFF. The CDR3 DNA follows: TGCGCCAGCAGCAGGAATAGCGGGAGCTCCTACAATGAGCAGTTCTTC.

The genes are TRBV6-5 and TRBJ2-5; tentative D call: TRBD2 (6 bases). Germline CDR1 MNHEY, CDR2 SVGAGI. The CDR3 has 15 residues. Trimming left V 6 bases short and J 5 bases short, with 19 bases between. CDR3 nucleotides: TGTGCCAGCAGCGACCCCCGGGGGTCCGGGGAGACCCAGTACTTC. This translates into CASSDPRGSGETQYF.

This chain links TRBV29-1 with TRBJ1-5; 7 nucleotides match TRBD1. Unmatched junction bases numbered 2, after V lost 6 bases and J lost 3 bases. CDR1 is SQVTM, CDR2 ANQGSEA, per germline. The CDR3 length is 12 residues. The CDR3 loop is CSVGQANQPQHF. The CDR3 coding sequence is TGCAGCGTCGGACAGGCCAATCAGCCCCAGCATTTT.

This clone has a single count. The rearrangement links TRBV27 to TRBJ2-7, with 8 bases fitting TRBD2. The V segment lost 6 bases and the J segment 2 bases; nucleotides outside the gene matches: 9. The CDR3 is made up of 15 amino acids. Germline V gives CDR1 MNHEY, CDR2 SMNVEV (reference sequence). The CDR3 DNA follows: TGTGCCAGCAGGGGAGCGGGAGCCCCAGCCTACGAGCAGTACTTC. Its protein is CASRGAGAPAYEQYF.

The rearrangement links TRBV5-1 to TRBJ1-1, with unresolved D. Trimming shortened V by 0 bases and J by 2 bases, and 11 bases separated the two germline ends. The CDR3 consists of 15 residues. CDR1 and CDR2 from the germline V gene are SGHRS and YFSETQ. CDR3 in amino acids: CASSLAFGRNTEAFF. In DNA, the CDR3 is TGCGCCAGCAGCTTGGCCTTTGGGCGTAACACTGAAGCTTTCTTT.

The chain is built from TRBV3-1 (or the pseudogene TRBV3-2) and TRBJ1-2, with D uncertain. Deletions cut 6 bases from V and 8 bases from J, with 16 bases between. The CDR3 extends over 13 amino acids. In germline, CDR1 is LGHDT, CDR2 YNNKEL (reference sequence). CDR3 loop: CASRRDPPGGYTF. Written as DNA, the CDR3 is TGTGCCAGCAGACGAGACCCTCCGGGGGGCTACACCTTC.

The chain employs TRBV7-2 and TRBJ1-2, with D possibly being TRBD1 (5 bases). Germline V gene sequence: CDR1 SGHTA, CDR2 FQGNSA. This CDR3 contains 15 residues. The V gene lost 8 bases and the J gene lost 0 bases, with 16 bases spanning the gap. Written as DNA, the CDR3 is TGTGCCAGCCCCCGGGGGGAACAGCCTAACTATGGCTACACCTTC. Its translation is CASPRGEQPNYGYTF.

The chain recombines TRBV2 with TRBJ1-2; D may be TRBD1 (5 bases). The germline CDR1 and CDR2 sequences are SNHLY and FYNNEI. The CDR3 length is 16 residues. Trimming cost V 2 bases and J 5 bases, with 18 bases left between them. Here the CDR3 DNA reads TGTGCCAGCAGTGAAACCCAGGGCCTCCCCAATTATGGCTACACCTTC. Its protein product is CASSETQGLPNYGYTF.

The chain employs TRBV5-6 and TRBJ1-3; D remains ambiguous. Looked up from germline, CDR1 is SGHDT and CDR2 is YYEEEE. The ends were cut back, 0 bases at V and 4 bases at J, with 14 bases in the middle. The CDR3 has 16 amino acids. The CDR3 loop reads CASSLGAWRSGNTIYF. In DNA, the CDR3 is TGTGCCAGCAGCTTGGGTGCTTGGCGGTCCGGAAACACCATATATTTT.

The CDR3 DNA follows: TGTGCCAGTACCCCCCCGGAAGCGCCCGACACTGAAGCTTTCTTT. This gives the protein CASTPPEAPDTEAFF. The rearrangement links TRBV19 to TRBJ1-1; no definite D call. Between the trimmed V and J ends, which lost 7 bases and 3 bases, there was a span of 18 bases. This CDR3 is 15 amino acids long. Germline V lookup: CDR1 LNHDA, CDR2 SQIVND (reference sequence).

The genes are TRBV28 and TRBJ1-5; 8 nucleotides agree with TRBD1. The ends lost 2 bases at V and 1 base at J; junction bases unmatched: 7. Per germline, CDR1 MDHEN and CDR2 SYDVKM. The CDR3 runs 17 residues. The CDR3: CASSLPQQGGSNQPQHF. The CDR3 region has the DNA TGTGCCAGCAGTTTACCCCAACAGGGGGGCAGCAATCAGCCCCAGCATTTT. The full variable domain, in which reference TRBV28 and TRBJ1-5 provide the parts outside the CDR3, is DVKVTQSSRYLVKRTGEKVFLECVQDMDHENMFWYRQDPGLGLRLIYFSYDVKMKEKGDIPEGYSVSREKKERFSLILESASTNQTSMYLCASSLPQQGGSNQPQHFGDGTRLSIL.

The V and J genes are TRBV12-3 or TRBV12-4 and TRBJ1-2; D possibly corresponds to TRBD1 (5 bases). The CDR3 sequence is 13 residues long. Deletions cut 1 base from V and 8 bases from J, with 11 bases between. The CDR3 DNA follows: TGTGCCAGCAGTTTAGGTGGGGGGAGAGGCTACACCTTC. It yields the protein CASSLGGGRGYTF.

The CDR3 here is CASSWGDMMTGQYF. In DNA form, the CDR3 reads TGTGCCAGCAGCTGGGGGGATATGATGACCGGCCAGTATTTT. V is TRBV5-4 and J is TRBJ2-3; possible D gene TRBD2, 6 bases. The CDR3 runs 14 residues. V lost 3 bases and J 12 bases, leaving 20 bases between the germline ends. The germline V gene encodes CDR1 SGHNT and CDR2 YYREEE (reference sequence).

This sequence joins TRBV6-2 or TRBV6-3 and TRBJ1-2, with D possibly matching TRBD1 (5 bases). CDR1 is MNHEY and CDR2 is SVGEGT in the germline V gene. This CDR3 contains 18 residues. Trimming pared 0 bases from V and 0 bases from J, leaving 17 bases between. CDR3: CASSYSGGDPFANYGYTF. The CDR3 DNA is TGTGCCAGCAGTTACTCGGGGGGGGACCCCTTCGCTAACTATGGCTACACCTTC.

The chain uses TRBV7-6 and TRBJ1-4; weak D call: TRBD1 (6 bases). The V gene lost 7 bases and the J gene lost 8 bases, with 14 bases spanning the gap. CDR3 length: 13 residues. The germline V gene has CDR1 SGHVS and CDR2 FNYEAQ. The CDR3 loop reads CASNQGQREKLFF. The DNA for the CDR3 is TGTGCCAGCAACCAGGGGCAGAGAGAAAAACTGTTTTTT.

This clone occurred once. The V and J genes are TRBV27 and TRBJ2-1; D remains ambiguous. The CDR3 spans 14 residues. Germline CDR1 and CDR2: MNHEY and SMNVEV (reference sequence). V dropped 3 bases and J dropped 9 bases, with 15 bases sitting between them. The CDR3 region has the DNA TGTGCCAGCAGTTTCTCCACCCTAGGTGCTGAGCAGTTCTTC. Its protein is CASSFSTLGAEQFF.

The V and J genes are TRBV6-6 and TRBJ2-7; 12 bases agree with TRBD2. The junction had 7 bases not matched to a gene; V was cut back by 6 bases and J by 4 bases. Germline V gene lookup returns CDR1 MNHNY and CDR2 SVGAGI (reference sequence). This CDR3 has 15 amino acids. This chain's CDR3 is CASRSLAGGLYEQYF. CDR3 sequence (DNA): TGTGCCAGCAGGTCCCTAGCGGGAGGGCTGTACGAGCAGTACTTC.

This clone occurred a few times. This sequence joins TRBV7-9 and TRBJ1-2, with D unresolved. V was clipped by 5 bases and J by 4 bases, with 14 bases between them. The length of the CDR3 is 14 residues. The germline CDR1 and CDR2 sequences are SEHNR and FQNEAQ (reference sequence). CDR3 in amino acids: CASSPGVEIYGYTF. The DNA for the CDR3 is TGTGCCAGCAGCCCCGGAGTTGAGATCTATGGCTACACCTTC. The full variable domain, completed using reference TRBV7-9 and TRBJ1-2, is DTGVSQNPRHKITKRGQNVTFRCDPISEHNRLYWYRQTLGQGPEFLTYFQNEAQLEKSRLLSDRFSAERPKGSFSTLEIQRTEQGDSAMYLCASSPGVEIYGYTFGSGTRLTVV.